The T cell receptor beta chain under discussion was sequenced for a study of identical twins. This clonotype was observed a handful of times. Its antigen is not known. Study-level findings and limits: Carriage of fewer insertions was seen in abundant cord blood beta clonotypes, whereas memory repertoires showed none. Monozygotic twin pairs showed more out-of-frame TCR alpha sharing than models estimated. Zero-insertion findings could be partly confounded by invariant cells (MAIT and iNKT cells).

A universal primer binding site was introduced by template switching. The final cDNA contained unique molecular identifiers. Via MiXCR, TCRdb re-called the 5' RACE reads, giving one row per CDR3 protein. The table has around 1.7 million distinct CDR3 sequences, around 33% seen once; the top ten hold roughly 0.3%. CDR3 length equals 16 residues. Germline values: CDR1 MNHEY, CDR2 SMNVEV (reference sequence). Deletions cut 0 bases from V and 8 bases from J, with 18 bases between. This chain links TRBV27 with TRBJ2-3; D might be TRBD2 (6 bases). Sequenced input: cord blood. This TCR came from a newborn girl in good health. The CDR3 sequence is CASSLSRLASRGTQYF. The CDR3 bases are TGTGCCAGCAGTTTATCTAGGCTAGCGAGCCGGGGTACGCAGTATTTT.